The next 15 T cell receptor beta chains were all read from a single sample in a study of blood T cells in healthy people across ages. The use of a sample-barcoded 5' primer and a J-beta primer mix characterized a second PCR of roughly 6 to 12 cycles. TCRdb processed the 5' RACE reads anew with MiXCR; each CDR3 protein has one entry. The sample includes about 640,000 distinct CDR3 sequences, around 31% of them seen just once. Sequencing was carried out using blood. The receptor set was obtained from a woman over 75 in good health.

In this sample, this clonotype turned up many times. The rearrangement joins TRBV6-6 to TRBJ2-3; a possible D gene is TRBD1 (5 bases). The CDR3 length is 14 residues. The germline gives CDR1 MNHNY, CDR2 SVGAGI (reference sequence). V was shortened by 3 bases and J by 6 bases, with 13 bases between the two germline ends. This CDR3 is CASSYPDRTDTQYF. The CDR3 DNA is TGTGCCAGCAGTTATCCCGACAGAACCGATACGCAGTATTTT.

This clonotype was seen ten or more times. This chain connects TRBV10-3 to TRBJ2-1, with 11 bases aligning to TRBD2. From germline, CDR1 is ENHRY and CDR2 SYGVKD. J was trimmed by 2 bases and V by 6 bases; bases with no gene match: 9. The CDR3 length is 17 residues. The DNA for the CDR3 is TGTGCCATCAGACTTAGCGGGGGGGGTCTTACCTACAATGAGCAGTTCTTC. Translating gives CAIRLSGGGLTYNEQFF.

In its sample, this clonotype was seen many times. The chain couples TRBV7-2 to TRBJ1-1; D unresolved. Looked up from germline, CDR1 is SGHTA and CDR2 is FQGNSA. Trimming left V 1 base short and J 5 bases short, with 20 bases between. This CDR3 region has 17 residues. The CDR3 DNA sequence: TGTGCCAGCAGCTTAGGCCGGAAAGGCCTCGTGTATACTGAAGCTTTCTTT. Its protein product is CASSLGRKGLVYTEAFF.

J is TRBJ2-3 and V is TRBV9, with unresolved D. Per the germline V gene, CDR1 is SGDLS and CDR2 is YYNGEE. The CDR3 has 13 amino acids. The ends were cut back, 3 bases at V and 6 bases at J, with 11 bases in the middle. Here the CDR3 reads CASSARPGDTQYF. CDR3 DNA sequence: TGTGCCAGCAGCGCCCGTCCTGGGGATACGCAGTATTTT.

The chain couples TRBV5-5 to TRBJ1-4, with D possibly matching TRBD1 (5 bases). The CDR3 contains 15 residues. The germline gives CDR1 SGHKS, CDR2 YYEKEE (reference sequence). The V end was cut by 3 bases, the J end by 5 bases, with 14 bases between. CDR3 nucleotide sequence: TGTGCCAGCAGCTCGGACGGGACCACGAATGAAAAACTGTTTTTT. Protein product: CASSSDGTTNEKLFF. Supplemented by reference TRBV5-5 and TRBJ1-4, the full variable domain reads DAGVTQSPTHLIKTRGQQVTLRCSPISGHKSVSWYQQVLGQGPQFIFQYYEKEERGRGNFPDRFSARQFPNYSSELNVNALLLGDSALYLCASSSDGTTNEKLFFGSGTQLSVL.

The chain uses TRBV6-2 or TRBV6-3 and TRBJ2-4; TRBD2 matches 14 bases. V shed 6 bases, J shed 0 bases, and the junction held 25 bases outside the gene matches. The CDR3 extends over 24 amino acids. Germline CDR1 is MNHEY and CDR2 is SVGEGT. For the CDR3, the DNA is TGTGCCAGCAGCATCGAGAGCGGACTAGCGGGAGGCCCAACAACAAAAATAGCCAAAAACATTCAGTACTTC. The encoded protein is CASSIESGLAGGPTTKIAKNIQYF.

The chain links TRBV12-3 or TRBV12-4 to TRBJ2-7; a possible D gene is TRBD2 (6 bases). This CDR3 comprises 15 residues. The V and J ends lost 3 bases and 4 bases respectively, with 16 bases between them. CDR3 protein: CASSFGGDILYEQYF. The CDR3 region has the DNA TGTGCCAGCAGTTTCGGGGGAGACATACTATACGAGCAGTACTTC.

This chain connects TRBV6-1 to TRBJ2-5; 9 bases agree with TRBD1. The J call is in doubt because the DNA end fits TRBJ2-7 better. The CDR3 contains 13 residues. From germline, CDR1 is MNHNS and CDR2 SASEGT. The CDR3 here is CASRRDRENEQYF. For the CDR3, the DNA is TGTGCCAGCCGCCGGGACAGGGAGAACGAGCAGTACTTC.

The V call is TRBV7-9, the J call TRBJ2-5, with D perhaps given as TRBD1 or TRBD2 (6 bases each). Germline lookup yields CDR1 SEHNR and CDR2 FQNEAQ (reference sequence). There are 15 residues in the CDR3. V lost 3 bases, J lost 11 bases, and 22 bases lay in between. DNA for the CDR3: TGTGCCAGCAGCTTTCCGGGGGCAGCCTACAATGAGCAGTACTTC. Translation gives CASSFPGAAYNEQYF.

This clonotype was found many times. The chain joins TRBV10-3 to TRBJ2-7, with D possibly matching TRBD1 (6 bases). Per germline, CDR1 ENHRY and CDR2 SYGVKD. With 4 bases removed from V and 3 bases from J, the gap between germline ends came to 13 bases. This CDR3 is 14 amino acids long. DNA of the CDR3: TGTGCCATCAGTGGTACGAACAGGGACTACGAGCAGTACTTC. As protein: CAISGTNRDYEQYF.

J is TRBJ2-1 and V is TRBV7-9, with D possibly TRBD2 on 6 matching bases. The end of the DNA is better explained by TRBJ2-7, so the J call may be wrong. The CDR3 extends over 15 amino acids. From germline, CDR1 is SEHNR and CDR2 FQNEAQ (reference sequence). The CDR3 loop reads CASSTGGEFSYEQYF. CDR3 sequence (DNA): TGTGCCAGCAGCACCGGGGGAGAGTTTTCCTACGAGCAGTACTTC.

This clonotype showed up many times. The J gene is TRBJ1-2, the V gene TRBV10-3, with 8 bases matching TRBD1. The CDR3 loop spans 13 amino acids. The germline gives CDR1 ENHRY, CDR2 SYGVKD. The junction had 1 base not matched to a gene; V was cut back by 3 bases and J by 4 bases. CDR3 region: CAISDGQGYGYTF. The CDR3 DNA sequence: TGTGCCATCAGTGATGGACAGGGCTATGGCTACACCTTC.

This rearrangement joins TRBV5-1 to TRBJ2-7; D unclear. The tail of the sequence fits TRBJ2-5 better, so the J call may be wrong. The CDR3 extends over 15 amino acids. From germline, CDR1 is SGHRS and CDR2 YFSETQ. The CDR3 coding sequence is TGCGCCAGCAGCTTGGAACCAGAATCGACAGAGACCCAGTACTTC. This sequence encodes CASSLEPESTETQYF.

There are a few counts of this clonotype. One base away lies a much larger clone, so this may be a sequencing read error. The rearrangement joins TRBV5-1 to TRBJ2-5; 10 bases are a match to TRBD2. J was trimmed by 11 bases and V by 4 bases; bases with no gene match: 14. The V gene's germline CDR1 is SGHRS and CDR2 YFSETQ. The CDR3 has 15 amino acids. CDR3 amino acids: CASSDAAGGGNEQYF. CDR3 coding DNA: TGCGCCAGCAGCGACGCAGCGGGGGGGGGCAATGAGCAGTACTTC.

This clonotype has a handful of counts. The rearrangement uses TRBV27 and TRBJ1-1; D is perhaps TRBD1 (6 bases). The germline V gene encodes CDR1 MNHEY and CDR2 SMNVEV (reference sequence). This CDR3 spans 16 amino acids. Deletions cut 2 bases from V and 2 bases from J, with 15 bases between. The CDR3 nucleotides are TGTGCCAGCAGTTTAGGGGCCGAGGGGGGAAACACTGAAGCTTTCTTT. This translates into CASSLGAEGGNTEAFF.